This T cell receptor beta chain was recorded in a study of HIV-infected patients and healthy controls. The CDR3 has 12 amino acids. Germline lookup yields CDR1 DFQATT and CDR2 SNEGSKA (reference sequence). With 4 bases removed from V and 1 base from J, the gap between germline ends came to 7 bases. This clonotype was recorded at least ten times. One entry per CDR3 protein results from TCRdb running MiXCR on the 5' RACE reads. The sample comprises 19,000 or so distinct CDR3 sequences, about 19% of which are singletons, and approximately 33% rests with the top ten. This receptor was obtained from a human donor in good health. The sample comprised CD8+ T cells from blood. V is TRBV20-1 and J is TRBJ1-1; D ambiguous. CDR3 residues: CSAKTANTEAFF. In nucleotides, the CDR3 is TGCAGTGCTAAAACAGCGAACACTGAAGCTTTCTTT.